Described below is a single TCR beta chain sequence and its context. What it binds is unknown. All of the isolated RNA was reverse transcribed, so expressed TCRB transcripts were sequenced. Sequencing was performed with immunoSEQ multiplex PCR; in TCRdb, only in-frame clones are kept and a portion is missing. The table includes around 690,000 clones, around 12% detected once. This entry belongs to a study of beta chain features in type 1 diabetes. Points from the study as a whole: All four CD4+ subsets from Type 1 diabetes patients carried moderately but significantly shorter TCRB CDR3s.

Source material: naive CD4+ T cells from blood. This TCR came from a man aged 25 to 40 with type 1 diabetes.

This chain's CDR3 is CASSASRETQYF. The CDR3 bases are TGTGCCAGCAGCGCGTCCCGGGAGACCCAGTACTTC. V and J are TRBV7-8 and TRBJ2-5; D unclear. The CDR3 is made up of 12 amino acids. V was trimmed by 5 bases and J by 5 bases, leaving 9 bases between them. Germline CDR1 reads SGHVS; CDR2 reads FQNEAQ.